This TCR beta chain is drawn from a study of spatial heterogeneity in lung cancer. Overall study: A unique TCR and UMI combination showed up more than ten times in raw reads, on average. Findings of the study overall: The appearance of ubiquitous expanded tumor TCRs in blood was greater at resection than follow-up.

Each TCR cDNA molecule carried a unique molecular identifier. TCRdb redid the calling of the 5' RACE reads with MiXCR, one entry per CDR3 protein. The sample lists about 38,000 distinct CDR3 sequences, 6.5% to 9.5% occurring once. Sample time point: sample taken at primary tumor resection. Unsorted tumor, nontumor lung tissue or cryopreserved PBMC supplied the whole RNA. In the case of this clonotype: What it binds is unknown.

The V gene's germline CDR1 is SNHLY and CDR2 FYNNEI. The CDR3 loop spans 12 amino acids. The V gene lost 9 bases and the J gene lost 2 bases, with 9 bases spanning the gap. The TCR originated in a male donor with early-stage non-small cell lung cancer. This material consisted of PBMCs, taken at surgery. The V gene is TRBV2, the J gene TRBJ2-3; D call uncertain. CDR3 residues: CASLIYTDTQYF. The CDR3, as DNA: TGTGCCAGTCTTATATACACAGATACGCAGTATTTT.